The following is a TCR beta chain sequence with its context. Its antigen is undetermined. This sample stems from a study of shared clonotypes between healthy human individuals. Study-wide findings and caveats: Exclusively blood specimens were collected; tissue repertoires likely differ.

Germline V gives CDR1 SGHTS, CDR2 YDEGEE. CDR3 size: 16 residues. J lost 0 bases, V lost 4 bases, and 6 bases had no gene match. TCRdb's copy holds only in-frame clones and misses some; the assay was immunoSEQ multiplex PCR. The profile shows roughly 590,000 clones, 95% to 96% of them singletons. CD45RO-negative, CCR7-positively selected cells formed the naive CD8 fraction, excluding terminally differentiated effector memory CD45RA+ cells. The rearrangement links TRBV5-8 to TRBJ2-7; TRBD2 matches 11 bases. This TCR was recovered from a woman in her twenties or thirties in good health. What was sequenced was naive CD8+ T cells sorted from blood. CDR3 in DNA: TGTGCCAGCAGCCCGAGACTAGCGGGACCCTCCTACGAGCAGTACTTC. Its translation is CASSPRLAGPSYEQYF.